This record concerns one T cell receptor beta chain sequence. Its specificity is unknown. V lost 3 bases to trimming and J lost 2 bases, with 11 bases between them. The CDR3 has 14 amino acids. Germline lookup yields CDR1 SGHRS and CDR2 YFSETQ. Profiling relied on immunoSEQ multiplex PCR, and the TCRdb table lists in-frame clones only, not all of them. The sample includes under 85,000 clones, roughly 94% of them seen just once. This sample is drawn from a study of cytomegalovirus exposure and HLA in healthy donors. Separate from the approximately 700-subject first cohort was the approximately 120-subject validation cohort, to which the donors belonged. Study-wide points: The classifier reportedly diagnosed cytomegalovirus status with high specificity and sensitivity. TCR beta chains numbering some 160 were designated cytomegalovirus-associated.

What was sequenced was PBMCs. The chain carries TRBV5-1 and TRBJ1-1; D ambiguous. The receptor was derived from a woman between 18 and 29 years old in good health and CMV-seropositive. The CDR3 reads CASSYHSGNTEAFF. Here the CDR3 DNA reads TGCGCCAGCAGCTACCACTCGGGAAACACTGAAGCTTTCTTT.